The entry that follows covers one TCR beta chain sequence. As yet, its antigen is unknown. Before the COVID-19 pandemic, during about 2011-2019, CD4+ T cells were taken from unexposed donors. Isolation of CD4+ T cells took place after approximately 10 days in culture. These data come from a study of CD4 T cells in relation to SARS-CoV-2 and coronaviruses. Across the study: ViraFEST: approximately 10-day antigen culture of PBMCs, then TCR beta CDR3 sequencing.

CDR3 size: 14 residues. J lost 0 bases, V lost 7 bases, and 3 bases had no gene match. The germline V gene has CDR1 LNHDA and CDR2 SQIVND (reference sequence). Sequencing used immunoSEQ multiplex PCR; TCRdb keeps in-frame clones, though not all of them. This table holds some 21,000 clones, about four fifths found once. This chain uses TRBV19 with TRBJ2-4; 7 bases fit TRBD2. Source material: CD4+ T cells from PBMCs, cultured in vitro. This TCR was recovered from a human donor in good health. Here the CDR3 DNA reads TGTGCCAGTATGCGGGGGTTAGCCAAAAACATTCAGTACTTC. Protein sequence: CASMRGLAKNIQYF.